This T cell receptor beta chain is drawn from a study of T cells in tuberculosis. V was clipped by 4 bases and J by 2 bases; unmatched bases: 10. The CDR3 covers 16 residues. Looked up from germline, CDR1 is SEHNR and CDR2 is FQNEAQ (reference sequence). Thawed, overnight-rested PBMC were stained with GMM-loaded CD1B tetramer, viability dye and anti-CD3, then sorted. C32 glucose monomycolate from Rhodococcus equi was loaded onto the CD1B tetramers. Only in-frame clones appear in the TCRdb table, and some are missing; sequencing was by immunoSEQ multiplex PCR. The sample lists 85,000 to 100,000 clones, roughly 88% occurring once.

The sequence came from an adult woman with latent tuberculosis. V gene TRBV7-9 combines with J gene TRBJ2-5; TRBD1 matches at 7 bases. What was sequenced was CD1b-GMM tetramer-negative cells sorted from PBMCs. As DNA, the CDR3 is TGTGCCAGCAGCTCAATTCGACAGGGCCCACAAGAGACCCAGTACTTC. It codes for CASSSIRQGPQETQYF.